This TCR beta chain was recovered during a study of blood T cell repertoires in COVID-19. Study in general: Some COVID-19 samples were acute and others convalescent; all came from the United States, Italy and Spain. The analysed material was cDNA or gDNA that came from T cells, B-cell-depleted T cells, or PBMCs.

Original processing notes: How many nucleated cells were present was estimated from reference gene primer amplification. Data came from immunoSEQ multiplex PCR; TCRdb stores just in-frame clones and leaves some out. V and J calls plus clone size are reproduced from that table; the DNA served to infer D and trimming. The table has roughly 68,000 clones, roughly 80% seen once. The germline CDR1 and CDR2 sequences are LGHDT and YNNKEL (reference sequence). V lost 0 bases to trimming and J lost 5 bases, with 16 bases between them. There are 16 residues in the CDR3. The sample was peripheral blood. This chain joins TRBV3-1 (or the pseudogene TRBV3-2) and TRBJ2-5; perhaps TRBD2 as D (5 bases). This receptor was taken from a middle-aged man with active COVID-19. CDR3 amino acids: CASSQERGFPRETQYF. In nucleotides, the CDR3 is TGTGCCAGCAGCCAAGAAAGAGGGTTCCCGCGGGAGACCCAGTACTTC.